The entry that follows covers one T cell receptor (beta chain) sequence. Its antigen is unknown. The data were obtained in a study of response to subunit inactivated influenza vaccine. Study-level points and caveats: Authors suggested each seasonal flu vaccination may recruit only limited numbers of new T cells.

Trimming cost V 4 bases and J 2 bases, with 20 bases left between them. CDR3 size: 17 residues. Germline assignment: CDR1 MGHDK and CDR2 SYGVNS. TCRdb independently ran MiXCR on the RT-PCR reads; one entry per CDR3 protein. The table includes hundreds of thousands of distinct CDR3 sequences, about 15% detected once. The source material was PBMCs from blood, sampled 14 to 15 days before vaccination. The chain uses TRBV25-1 and TRBJ2-5, with D tentatively TRBD1 (5 bases). This sequence was found in a man in his fifties who received an inactivated influenza vaccine. The chain's CDR3 is CASSGSGQQRRQETQYF. The CDR3 coding sequence is TGTGCCAGCAGTGGCTCAGGGCAGCAAAGGAGACAAGAGACCCAGTACTTC.